Following are 20 T cell receptor beta chains from one sample sequenced in a study of blood T cell repertoires in COVID-19. Generated by immunoSEQ multiplex PCR, the TCRdb table keeps only in-frame clones and is missing some. Of about 81,000 clones in the sample, 86% are singletons; the top ten hold roughly 25%. The source material was peripheral blood. The receptors here all came from a human donor in a cohort sampled during active COVID-19.

This sequence joins TRBV30 and TRBJ1-3; D not certain. CDR1 is GTSNPN, CDR2 SVGIG, per germline (reference sequence). The CDR3 runs 12 residues. The V end lost 5 bases, the J end lost 4 bases, and 9 bases lay between the germline ends. The CDR3 loop is CAWGPSGNTIYF. Here the CDR3 DNA reads TGTGCCTGGGGACCGTCCGGAAACACCATATATTTT.

The chain is built from TRBV5-1 and TRBJ2-2, with 9 bases that match TRBD2. CDR1 and CDR2 from the germline V gene are SGHRS and YFSETQ. Unmatched junction bases numbered 14, after V lost 5 bases and J lost 0 bases. This CDR3 has 19 residues. The CDR3 is CASRHSIAGVGTNTGELFF. CDR3 in DNA: TGCGCCAGCAGACACTCAATAGCGGGAGTGGGTACGAACACCGGGGAGCTGTTTTTT.

The CDR3 reads CATSAPGLQTQYF. Written as DNA, the CDR3 is TGTGCCACCAGTGCCCCCGGGTTGCAGACCCAGTACTTC. The V and J genes are TRBV24-1 and TRBJ2-5; D unclear. The germline gives CDR1 KGHDR, CDR2 SFDVKD. Trimming took off 5 bases at V and 6 bases at J, with 12 bases between the two ends. This CDR3 is built from 13 residues.

The chain joins TRBV5-6 to TRBJ2-5; TRBD2 aligns across 7 bases. Germline CDR1 is SGHDT and CDR2 is YYEEEE. The CDR3 has 15 amino acids. With V trimmed by 4 bases and J by 5 bases, 11 bases remained unmatched. The CDR3 DNA is TGTGCCAGCAGCACCCGGGGGGTACCCCCGGAGACCCAGTACTTC. This codes for CASSTRGVPPETQYF.

The rearrangement uses TRBV19 and TRBJ2-1; D gene uncertain. The germline V and J ends were trimmed by 10 bases and 6 bases, with 13 bases remaining between them. CDR3 length: 12 amino acids. Germline CDR1 reads LNHDA; CDR2 reads SQIVND (reference sequence). This chain's CDR3 is CATRGMGNEQFF. The CDR3, as DNA: TGTGCCACCCGAGGAATGGGCAATGAGCAGTTCTTC. Together with reference TRBV19 and TRBJ2-1, the CDR3 gives the full variable domain: DGGITQSPKYLFRKEGQNVTLSCEQNLNHDAMYWYRQDPGQGLRLIYYSQIVNDFQKGDIAEGYSVSREKKESFPLTVTSAQKNPTAFYLCATRGMGNEQFFGPGTRLTVL.

The CDR3 region has the DNA TGTGCCAGTACCGATCTGGATAGCGGGAGGGCCGTTGAGCAGTTCTTC. As protein: CASTDLDSGRAVEQFF. The chain carries TRBV19 and TRBJ2-1, with 11 bases aligning to TRBD2. The CDR3 covers 16 residues. Germline CDR1 and CDR2: LNHDA and SQIVND (reference sequence). Trimming removed 7 bases from V and 9 bases from J; junction bases left unmatched: 14.

A few counts support this clone. The genes are TRBV5-6 and TRBJ1-3; D is unclear. This CDR3 is 14 amino acids long. Looked up from germline, CDR1 is SGHDT and CDR2 is YYEEEE. Trimming removed 2 bases at V and 0 bases at J, with 6 bases between. CDR3 nucleotide sequence: TGTGCCAGCAGCTTCGGGAGCTCTGGAAACACCATATATTTT. It specifies CASSFGSSGNTIYF.

The gene calls are TRBV24-1 and TRBJ2-5; tentatively, D is TRBD2 (7 bases). CDR3 length: 17 amino acids. Trimming removed 1 base at V and 4 bases at J, with 18 bases between. CDR1 is KGHDR, CDR2 SFDVKD, per germline. CDR3 region: CATSDFSAGAEGETQYF. For the CDR3, the DNA is TGTGCCACCAGTGATTTTAGCGCGGGGGCTGAGGGAGAGACCCAGTACTTC.

The sample holds one count of this clone. The V and J genes are TRBV4-1 and TRBJ2-1; TRBD2 is a possible D gene (6 bases). This CDR3 is 15 amino acids long. Trimming removed 0 bases from V and 8 bases from J, with 14 bases in between. CDR1 MGHRA and CDR2 YSYEKL come from the germline V gene. This CDR3 reads CASSQERRERDEQFF. The CDR3 nucleotides read TGCGCCAGCAGCCAAGAGAGGCGGGAAAGGGATGAGCAGTTCTTC.

V is TRBV27 and J is TRBJ1-4; D is unclear. Between the trimmed V and J ends, which lost 4 bases and 0 bases, there was a span of 9 bases. From germline, CDR1 is MNHEY and CDR2 SMNVEV (reference sequence). This CDR3 comprises 15 residues. Here the CDR3 reads CASSSYTTTNEKLFF. DNA for the CDR3: TGTGCCAGCAGTTCCTACACTACAACTAATGAAAAACTGTTTTTT.

In this sample, this clone turned up a few times. The J gene is TRBJ2-7, the V gene TRBV7-7, with TRBD1 matching 9 bases. V lost 5 bases to trimming and J lost 4 bases; unmatched junction nucleotides: 6. This CDR3 has 14 residues. CDR1 is SSHAT, CDR2 FNYEAQ, per germline (reference sequence). The CDR3 region is CASSPGQGAYEQYF. The CDR3, as DNA: TGTGCCAGCAGCCCGGGACAGGGTGCATACGAGCAGTACTTC. Supplemented by reference TRBV7-7 and TRBJ2-7, the full variable domain reads GAGVSQSPRYKVTKRGQDVTLRCDPISSHATLYWYQQALGQGPEFLTYFNYEAQPDKSGLPSDRFSAERPEGSISTLTIQRTEQRDSAMYRCASSPGQGAYEQYFGPGTRLTVT.

The rearrangement uses TRBV19 and TRBJ2-3; D might be TRBD2 (6 bases). This CDR3 comprises 16 residues. The germline V gene has CDR1 LNHDA and CDR2 SQIVND (reference sequence). With 1 base removed from V and 5 bases from J, the gap between germline ends came to 16 bases. CDR3 amino acids: CASSIVGGNSGDTQYF. DNA for the CDR3: TGTGCCAGTAGTATAGTTGGGGGGAACTCCGGAGATACGCAGTATTTT.

This clone was counted once. The chain joins TRBV7-8 to TRBJ1-6; TRBD1 aligns across 10 bases. Germline CDR1 is SGHVS and CDR2 is FQNEAQ. The CDR3 has 15 residues. Losses at the gene ends were 4 bases for V and 7 bases for J; bases not matched to a gene: 4. The chain's CDR3 is CASSSRDRGNSPLHF. CDR3 in DNA: TGTGCCAGCAGCTCCCGGGACAGGGGAAATTCACCCCTCCACTTT.

The chain has TRBV7-8 and TRBJ1-5; 8 bases are shared with TRBD1. Germline CDR1 reads SGHVS; CDR2 reads FQNEAQ. This CDR3 is built from 17 residues. After removal of 3 bases from V and 0 bases from J, the junction contained 7 bases not matched to a gene. The CDR3 protein is CASSLGTGPYSNQPQHF. The CDR3 bases are TGTGCCAGCAGCTTGGGGACAGGCCCTTATAGCAATCAGCCCCAGCATTTT.

V is TRBV7-9 and J is TRBJ1-3, with D possibly matching TRBD1 (5 bases). The CDR3 contains 14 residues. The V end was cut by 2 bases, the J end by 4 bases, with 9 bases between. Germline V gene sequence: CDR1 SEHNR, CDR2 FQNEAQ (reference sequence). CDR3 bases: TGTGCCAGCAGCTTATCAGGGCACGGAAACACCATATATTTT. Its translation is CASSLSGHGNTIYF.

The chain uses TRBV7-2 and TRBJ1-2; 9 positions agree with TRBD1. V lost 3 bases and J lost 5; bases outside the gene matches: 1. Germline CDR1 reads SGHTA; CDR2 reads FQGNSA. The CDR3 is 13 amino acids. The CDR3 DNA sequence: TGTGCCAGCAGCTTCGGGACAGGGTATGGCTACACCTTC. Residues: CASSFGTGYGYTF.

The chain couples TRBV11-2 to TRBJ1-2; 8 bases align to TRBD1. CDR3 size: 15 residues. CDR1 and CDR2 from the germline V gene are SGHAT and FQNNGV. Trimming took 5 bases from V and 4 from J; bases not matched to a gene: 9. This CDR3 reads CASSRMTGVGYGYTF. The DNA of the CDR3 is TGTGCCAGCAGCAGAATGACAGGGGTAGGCTATGGCTACACCTTC.

This chain connects TRBV6-2 or TRBV6-3 to TRBJ2-7, with D maybe TRBD1 (6 bases). With 2 bases removed from V and 0 bases from J, the gap between germline ends came to 11 bases. This CDR3 has 15 amino acids. The germline gives CDR1 MNHEY, CDR2 SVGEGT. This CDR3 is CASSYPGVSSYEQYF. Written as DNA, the CDR3 is TGTGCCAGCAGTTACCCAGGGGTTTCCTCCTACGAGCAGTACTTC.

The chain combines TRBV9 with TRBJ2-1, with 9 bases lining up with TRBD2. This CDR3 is 15 amino acids long. The germline V gene has CDR1 SGDLS and CDR2 YYNGEE. Trimming cost V 2 bases and J 5 bases; bases outside gene matches: 5. CDR3 coding DNA: TGTGCCAGCAGCGTGGGACTAGCCCCCCACAATGAGCAGTTCTTC. Translated: CASSVGLAPHNEQFF.

This clone was detected a few times. V is TRBV28 and J is TRBJ2-3; no definite D call. Looked up from germline, CDR1 is MDHEN and CDR2 is SYDVKM. V lost 1 base and J 1 base, leaving 15 bases between the germline ends. CDR3 size: 17 residues. For the CDR3, the DNA is TGTGCCAGCAGTTTATTGCAGGTATCTGGTGGCACAGATACGCAGTATTTT. Encoded protein: CASSLLQVSGGTDTQYF.